Presented here are 13 T cell receptor beta chains from one specimen sequenced in a study of T cell responses to AZD1222 COVID-19 vaccine. Sequencing used immunoSEQ multiplex PCR; TCRdb keeps in-frame clones, though not all of them. This table holds about 120,000 clones, around nine tenths found once. The sample was peripheral blood, taken on day 0 of AZD1222 vaccination. These TCRs come from an adult in good health.

The chain links TRBV4-1 to TRBJ2-2; tentatively, D is TRBD1 (6 bases). The V end lost 1 base, the J end lost 4 bases, and 13 bases lay between the germline ends. The CDR3 has 16 residues. Germline V lookup: CDR1 MGHRA, CDR2 YSYEKL. CDR3 DNA sequence: TGCGCCAGCAGCCAAGTGTTACTAGGGGGCACCGGGGAGCTGTTTTTT. It codes for CASSQVLLGGTGELFF.

This chain connects TRBV6-5 to TRBJ1-5; D remains unclear. CDR1 and CDR2 (germline): MNHEY, SVGAGI. The CDR3 length is 13 residues. Trimming left V 7 bases short and J 4 bases short, with 11 bases between. The CDR3 is CASTGGQNQPQHF. The CDR3 DNA follows: TGTGCCAGCACAGGTGGGCAAAATCAGCCCCAGCATTTT.

This chain joins TRBV29-1 and TRBJ1-2; D gene uncertain. This CDR3 comprises 10 residues. The germline V gene has CDR1 SQVTM and CDR2 ANQGSEA. CDR3: CRRQLGGYTF. In nucleotides, the CDR3 is TGCAGGCGGCAGTTGGGTGGCTACACCTTC.

In DNA, the CDR3 is TGTGCCAGCAGTTTTGTGGGGCCTAACTATGGCTACACCTTC. Protein product: CASSFVGPNYGYTF. The V gene is TRBV28, the J gene TRBJ1-2; D possibly corresponds to TRBD1 (5 bases). CDR1 is MDHEN and CDR2 is SYDVKM in the germline V gene. V lost 3 bases and J 0 bases, leaving 8 bases between the germline ends. This CDR3 has 14 residues.

V is TRBV6-1 and J is TRBJ1-3; D perhaps matches TRBD1 (6 bases). The CDR3 consists of 18 residues. Germline assignment: CDR1 MNHNS and CDR2 SASEGT. V shed 3 bases and J shed 0 bases, with 18 bases lying between them. CDR3: CASSEYGGSGASGNTIYF. CDR3 DNA: TGTGCCAGCAGTGAGTATGGCGGATCGGGGGCCTCTGGAAACACCATATATTTT.

The gene calls are TRBV27 and TRBJ1-4; D gene unclear. CDR3 length: 15 residues. V lost 6 bases and J lost 8, with 19 bases in between. Per the germline V gene, CDR1 is MNHEY and CDR2 is SMNVEV (reference sequence). CDR3 in DNA: TGTGCCAGCAGCAGTCCGGCGAAGGGAGGGGAAAAACTGTTTTTT. Its protein product is CASSSPAKGGEKLFF.

This clone was found once. This chain links TRBV5-1 with TRBJ2-1; D is uncertain. Germline CDR1 reads SGHRS; CDR2 reads YFSETQ. CDR3 length: 14 residues. The V gene lost 7 bases and the J gene lost 8 bases, with 19 bases spanning the gap. CDR3 amino acids: CASSPPSQSDEQFF. Here the CDR3 DNA reads TGCGCCAGCTCGCCCCCTTCGCAAAGCGATGAGCAGTTCTTC.

V usage is TRBV9 and J usage is TRBJ2-2, with 9 bases aligning to TRBD1. The V gene end was trimmed by 2 bases and the J gene end by 6 bases; junction bases not matched to a gene: 5. CDR3 length: 15 residues. Germline loops: CDR1 SGDLS, CDR2 YYNGEE. The CDR3 is CASSVGQGVAGELFF. The CDR3 region has the DNA TGTGCCAGCAGCGTGGGACAGGGTGTCGCCGGGGAGCTGTTTTTT.

This chain joins TRBV20-1 and TRBJ2-7, with 13 bases identical to TRBD2. Germline V lookup: CDR1 DFQATT, CDR2 SNEGSKA (reference sequence). The CDR3 spans 14 residues. Germline trimming cut 3 bases from V and 6 bases from J; bases unmatched to any gene: 5. CDR3: CSASLLAGGSEQYF. The DNA of the CDR3 is TGCAGTGCTAGTTTACTAGCGGGAGGGAGCGAGCAGTACTTC.

This clone was found a few times. The chain combines TRBV5-6 with TRBJ2-2, with D unclear. V lost 0 bases and J lost 7, with 10 bases in between. Germline values: CDR1 SGHDT, CDR2 YYEEEE. The CDR3 spans 14 residues. Here the CDR3 DNA reads TGTGCCAGCAGCTTGGAGGTATCAGACGGGGAGCTGTTTTTT. The encoded protein is CASSLEVSDGELFF.

The genes are TRBV5-6 and TRBJ1-2; 7 bases fit TRBD1. V dropped 4 bases and J dropped 3; count of bases not matched to a gene: 6. Germline V lookup: CDR1 SGHDT, CDR2 YYEEEE. This CDR3 is built from 14 residues. The CDR3 DNA is TGTGCCAGCAGCCCGACAGGGTCGGACTATGGCTACACCTTC. Translation: CASSPTGSDYGYTF.

The V call is TRBV28, the J call TRBJ2-1; 9 bases align to TRBD2. The V and J ends lost 10 bases and 9 bases, in that order; junction bases with no gene match: 16. Germline V CDR1 and CDR2: MDHEN, SYDVKM. CDR3 length equals 15 residues. This CDR3 reads CATLLAGGVVGEQFF. The CDR3 nucleotides are TGTGCCACCCTATTGGCGGGAGGGGTGGTTGGTGAGCAGTTCTTC.

The chain has TRBV30 and TRBJ1-6; no clear D gene. Trimming shortened V by 4 bases and J by 3 bases, and 7 bases separated the two germline ends. Germline V gene data show CDR1 as GTSNPN and CDR2 as SVGIG (reference sequence). The CDR3 covers 13 residues. The CDR3 is CAWTQLYNSPLHF. The CDR3 DNA sequence: TGTGCCTGGACACAACTCTATAATTCACCCCTCCACTTT.